Included here is one T cell receptor (beta chain) sequence, with context. The method was immunoSEQ multiplex PCR; TCRdb's version includes in-frame clones alone and lacks a portion of them. Of about 86,000 clones listed, about 82% are singletons. The CDR3 consists of 13 residues. Per germline, CDR1 MNHEY and CDR2 SVGAGI. V gave up 1 base and J gave up 5 bases, with 6 bases separating them. This entry belongs to a study of radiation and T cells in renal cell carcinoma. Specified time point: blood 4 weeks post-SBRT, at nephrectomy. Documented treatment: 15 Gy SBRT to primary tumor, nephrectomy 4 weeks later.

The sequences come from blood, collected from a patient whose treatment included radiotherapy and nephrectomy. This sequence was found in a man aged 45 to 65 with renal cell carcinoma. The chain joins TRBV6-5 to TRBJ1-5, with D unclear. The CDR3 nucleotides are TGTGCCAGCAGTTACTTAGCTCATCAGCCCCAGCATTTT. It encodes CASSYLAHQPQHF.